This TCR beta chain was captured in a study of T cell responses to AZD1222 COVID-19 vaccine. The study's findings and limits: Dominant at 160-218 and 743-854, vaccine-associated CD4 TCRs also spanned spike.

The CDR3 covers 16 residues. The V gene's germline CDR1 is LGHDT and CDR2 YNNKEL (reference sequence). V trimming: 8 bases; J trimming: 5 bases; junction bases outside the gene matches: 10. TCRdb keeps only in-frame clones here, not all; method: immunoSEQ multiplex PCR. The table records about 80,000 clones, roughly 87% of them present only once. Concerning this clone: What it binds is unknown.

The starting material was peripheral blood, obtained on day 0 of AZD1222 vaccination. This TCR came from an adult in good health. The chain links TRBV3-1 (or the pseudogene TRBV3-2) to TRBJ2-2; 11 bases fit TRBD2. DNA of the CDR3: TGTGCCAGCCGTATTACTAGCGGGAGAGATACCGGGGAGCTGTTTTTT. Amino acids: CASRITSGRDTGELFF.